The 20 T cell receptor beta chains below were found in one sample sequenced in a study of cytomegalovirus exposure and HLA in healthy donors. Primers: 60 Vbeta forward and 13 Jbeta reverse. The data were produced by immunoSEQ multiplex PCR, yet TCRdb's version contains in-frame clones alone and is incomplete. The sample shows approximately 200,000 clones, 83% of them seen only once. The material sequenced was PBMCs. All receptors come from a girl aged 10-17 years in good health and CMV-seronegative.

The rearrangement uses TRBV11-2 and TRBJ1-1; 7 nucleotides line up with TRBD1. Trimming at V came to 3 bases and at J to 4 bases, leaving 5 bases not matched to a gene. The CDR3 consists of 14 residues. Germline CDR1 is SGHAT and CDR2 is FQNNGV. CDR3 DNA: TGTGCCAGCAGCTTGAGGAACAGGGGCACTGAAGCTTTCTTT. It is translated as CASSLRNRGTEAFF.

This rearrangement joins TRBV30 to TRBJ1-6; no reliable D call. The V gene lost 3 bases and the J gene lost 7 bases, with 10 bases spanning the gap. This CDR3 region has 13 residues. CDR1 GTSNPN and CDR2 SVGIG come from the germline V gene (reference sequence). DNA for the CDR3: TGTGCCTGGAGGGGCCAGCCCAATTCACCCCTCCACTTT. Its translation is CAWRGQPNSPLHF.

The CDR3 DNA reads TGTGCCAGCAGCTTAGGCTCCGGGACAGCCTCCTACGAGCAGTACTTC. Protein: CASSLGSGTASYEQYF. J is TRBJ2-7 and V is TRBV7-3, with 7 bases fitting TRBD1. The trim removed 2 bases at V and 0 bases at J, leaving 7 bases unmatched. Looked up from germline, CDR1 is SGHTA and CDR2 is FQGTGA. This CDR3 is built from 16 residues.

The chain carries TRBV6-1 and TRBJ1-4, with a tentative D call TRBD1 (6 bases). Per the germline V gene, CDR1 is MNHNS and CDR2 is SASEGT. Trimming removed 4 bases at V and 10 bases at J, with 16 bases between. This CDR3 has 14 residues. CDR3 DNA: TGTGCCAGCAGTGGGGACAATTTGGCGGGAAAACTGTTTTTT. It specifies CASSGDNLAGKLFF.

This clone was seen a single time. The chain combines TRBV28 with TRBJ1-2; the D gene is possibly TRBD1 (6 bases). The ends were cut back, 2 bases at V and 2 bases at J, with 24 bases in the middle. CDR3 length: 19 amino acids. Germline values: CDR1 MDHEN, CDR2 SYDVKM. CDR3 bases: TGTGCCAGCAGTTTACCTCCTACTTCTCAACAGGGAGTAAACTATGGCTACACCTTC. Translating it yields CASSLPPTSQQGVNYGYTF.

The J gene is TRBJ2-2, the V gene TRBV4-3; 12 positions match TRBD2. Trimming at V came to 0 bases and at J to 3 bases, leaving 8 bases not matched to a gene. This CDR3 contains 19 residues. CDR1 is LGHNA, CDR2 YSLEER, per germline. The CDR3 loop is CASSQETPLAGGHTGELFF. CDR3 bases: TGCGCCAGCAGCCAAGAAACTCCGCTAGCGGGGGGGCACACCGGGGAGCTGTTTTTT.

The chain carries TRBV9 and TRBJ2-3; D is ambiguous. Germline CDR1 reads SGDLS; CDR2 reads YYNGEE. Trimming took 3 bases from V and 0 from J, leaving 8 bases between them. The CDR3 has 14 amino acids. DNA of the CDR3: TGTGCCAGCAGCGGCTTGAGGAGCACAGATACGCAGTATTTT. It is translated as CASSGLRSTDTQYF.

CDR3 in DNA: TGTGCCAGTAGTTCCAGGAACGGACAGGCTAACTATGGCTACACCTTC. Amino acid sequence: CASSSRNGQANYGYTF. The chain couples TRBV19 to TRBJ1-2, with 7 bases that match TRBD1. The V gene end was trimmed by 5 bases and the J gene end by 0 bases; junction bases not matched to a gene: 9. Per germline, CDR1 LNHDA and CDR2 SQIVND (reference sequence). The CDR3 covers 16 residues.

The chain carries TRBV18 and TRBJ2-3, with D unresolved. This CDR3 has 14 residues. CDR1 is KGHSH, CDR2 LQKENI, per germline. The V end was cut by 4 bases, the J end by 1 base, with 9 bases between. CDR3 in DNA: TGTGCCAGCTCACAAGCCCCGGGCACAGATACGCAGTATTTT. This sequence encodes CASSQAPGTDTQYF.

V gene TRBV7-9 combines with J gene TRBJ1-3; D is unresolved. CDR1 and CDR2 from the germline V gene are SEHNR and FQNEAQ (reference sequence). The CDR3 consists of 14 residues. The V gene lost 3 bases and the J gene lost 0 bases, with 6 bases spanning the gap. In nucleotides, the CDR3 is TGTGCCAGCAGCTTTCGGAGCTCTGGAAACACCATATATTTT. As protein: CASSFRSSGNTIYF.

The chain recombines TRBV7-6 with TRBJ1-2; weak D call: TRBD1 (6 bases). Germline CDR1 SGHVS, CDR2 FNYEAQ. The CDR3 runs 16 residues. The V and J ends lost 1 base and 4 bases respectively, with 16 bases between them. Here the CDR3 DNA reads TGTGCCAGCAGCTTAGAGGGGACATGGGGAAGCTATGGCTACACCTTC. Translated, it gives CASSLEGTWGSYGYTF.

The V call is TRBV7-9, the J call TRBJ2-1; D perhaps matches TRBD2 (6 bases). V was shortened by 3 bases and J by 8 bases, with 17 bases between the two germline ends. The CDR3 sequence is 15 residues long. Germline V lookup: CDR1 SEHNR, CDR2 FQNEAQ (reference sequence). The CDR3 DNA follows: TGTGCCAGCAGCTTGGCGACTAGTATTTTGGATGAGCAGTTCTTC. This gives the protein CASSLATSILDEQFF.

The chain uses TRBV28 and TRBJ2-6; possibly TRBD1 for D (6 bases). CDR3 length: 16 amino acids. V was pared by 7 bases and J by 0 bases, with 13 bases between. Looked up from germline, CDR1 is MDHEN and CDR2 is SYDVKM. CDR3 DNA sequence: TGTGCCAGCATTAGAGCAGGGGCCTCTGGGGCCAACGTCCTGACTTTC. Residues: CASIRAGASGANVLTF.

The J gene is TRBJ2-7, the V gene TRBV7-9; D is perhaps TRBD2 (5 bases). Germline V gene sequence: CDR1 SEHNR, CDR2 FQNEAQ (reference sequence). The CDR3 is 14 amino acids. The V end was cut by 0 bases, the J end by 3 bases, with 9 bases between. CDR3 DNA sequence: TGTGCCAGCAGCTTAGCGTCGGGGATCTACGAGCAGTACTTC. It codes for CASSLASGIYEQYF.

The V gene is TRBV18, the J gene TRBJ2-7, with 8 bases lining up with TRBD2. This CDR3 has 15 residues. The germline V gene has CDR1 KGHSH and CDR2 LQKENI. The ends lost 2 bases at V and 0 bases at J; junction bases unmatched: 3. CDR3 region: CASSPGLAGSYEQYF. Here the CDR3 DNA reads TGTGCCAGCTCACCAGGCCTAGCGGGCTCCTACGAGCAGTACTTC.

The chain carries TRBV28 and TRBJ1-2, with a tentative D call TRBD1 (5 bases). V gave up 5 bases and J gave up 4 bases, with 14 bases separating them. The CDR3 runs to 14 residues. The germline CDR1 and CDR2 sequences are MDHEN and SYDVKM. This chain's CDR3 is CASSLPGGSYGYTF. The CDR3 DNA sequence: TGTGCCAGCAGTCTACCCGGGGGATCCTATGGCTACACCTTC.

This clone was seen a single time. This rearrangement joins TRBV29-1 to TRBJ2-5; 11 bases fit TRBD1. The DNA end lines up better with TRBJ2-7; the J call may be wrong. The CDR3 is 12 residues long. Germline lookup yields CDR1 SQVTM and CDR2 ANQGSEA. CDR3 nucleotides: TGCAGCATCGGGACAGGGGGACGCGAGCAGTACTTC. Its translation: CSIGTGGREQYF.

The chain is built from TRBV2 and TRBJ2-5; maybe TRBD2 (7 bases). Germline V gene sequence: CDR1 SNHLY, CDR2 FYNNEI. The CDR3 has 13 amino acids. The V end was cut by 4 bases, the J end by 5 bases, with 11 bases between. CDR3 sequence (DNA): TGTGCCAGCAGTGGGGGCGGGGGCGAGACCCAGTACTTC. Encoded protein: CASSGGGGETQYF.

This sequence joins TRBV7-9 and TRBJ2-7; the match to TRBD1 covers 12 bases. V was pared by 0 bases and J by 2 bases, with 5 bases of the junction left unmatched. The CDR3 is 17 residues long. The V gene's germline CDR1 is SEHNR and CDR2 FQNEAQ (reference sequence). The CDR3 sequence is CASSLALGTGGPYEQYF. In DNA form, the CDR3 reads TGTGCCAGCAGCTTAGCGCTGGGGACAGGGGGCCCCTACGAGCAGTACTTC.

The chain employs TRBV5-4 and TRBJ2-1; tentatively, D is TRBD1 (6 bases). V was cut by 4 bases and J by 2 bases, with 16 bases left in between. Germline V gene sequence: CDR1 SGHNT, CDR2 YYREEE (reference sequence). This CDR3 has 16 residues. CDR3 nucleotide sequence: TGTGCCAGCAGCACAACTCCGGGACACACCTACAATGAGCAGTTCTTC. It codes for CASSTTPGHTYNEQFF.